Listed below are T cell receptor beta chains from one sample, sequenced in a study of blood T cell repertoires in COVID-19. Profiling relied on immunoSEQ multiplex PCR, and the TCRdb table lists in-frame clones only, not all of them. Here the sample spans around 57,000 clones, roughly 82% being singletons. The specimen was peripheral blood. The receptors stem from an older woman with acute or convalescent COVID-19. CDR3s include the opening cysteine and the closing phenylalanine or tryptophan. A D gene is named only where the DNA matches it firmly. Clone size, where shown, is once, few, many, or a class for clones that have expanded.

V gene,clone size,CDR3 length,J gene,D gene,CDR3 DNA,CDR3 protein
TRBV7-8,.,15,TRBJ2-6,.,TGTGCCAGCAGGAGGGGGGGCTCTGGGGCCAACGTCCTGACTTTC,CASRRGGSGANVLTF
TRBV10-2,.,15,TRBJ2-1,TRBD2,TGCGCCAGCAGTCTACTAGCGGGGGGCTACAATGAGCAGTTCTTC,CASSLLAGGYNEQFF
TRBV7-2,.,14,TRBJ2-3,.,TGTGCCAGCAGGTCAGTTGTGGGGGGAGATACGCAGTATTTT,CASRSVVGGDTQYF
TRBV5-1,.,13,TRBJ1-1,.,TGCGCCAGCAGGGAGACCATGAACACTGAAGCTTTCTTT,CASRETMNTEAFF
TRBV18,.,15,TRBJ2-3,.,TGTGCCAGCTCACCACCGAGCGACGCGGGGGATACGCAGTATTTT,CASSPPSDAGDTQYF
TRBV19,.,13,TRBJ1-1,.,TGTGCCAGTAGTTTCCAGGTAAACACTGAAGCTTTCTTT,CASSFQVNTEAFF
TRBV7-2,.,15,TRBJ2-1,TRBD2,TGTGCCAGCAGCTCTCGGACTAGCGGCTACAATGAGCAGTTCTTC,CASSSRTSGYNEQFF
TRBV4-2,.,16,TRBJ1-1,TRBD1,TGTGCCAGCAGCCCCGGGACAGGGGGCGGGTACACTGAAGCTTTCTTT,CASSPGTGGGYTEAFF
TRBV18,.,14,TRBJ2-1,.,TGTGCCAGCTCACCACCATCAGGTTTAGGTGAGCAGTTCTTC,CASSPPSGLGEQFF
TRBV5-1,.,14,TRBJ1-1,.,TGCGCCAGCAGCTTGGCCGCAGAGAACACTGAAGCTTTCTTT,CASSLAAENTEAFF
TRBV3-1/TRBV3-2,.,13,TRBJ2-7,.,TGTGCCAGCAGCCCACAGACAGCCACCGAGCAGTACTTC,CASSPQTATEQYF
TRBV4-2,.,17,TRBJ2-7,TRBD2,TGTGCCAGCAGCCAAGATCTCTCCCAGCGGGGTCACGGCGAGCAGTACTTC,CASSQDLSQRGHGEQYF
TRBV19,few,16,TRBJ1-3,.,TGTGCCAGTACCACACCCGGACAGAGCTCTGGAAACACCATATATTTT,CASTTPGQSSGNTIYF